This TCR beta chain was sequenced during a study of patients and donors after allogeneic stem cell transplantation. This clonotype occurred a few times. The J segment lost 2 bases and the V segment lost 4 bases, leaving 8 bases of the junction unmatched. The germline gives CDR1 KGHDR, CDR2 SFDVKD. The CDR3 sequence is 17 residues long. TCRdb independently ran MiXCR on the RT-PCR reads; one entry per CDR3 protein. The top ten hold approximately 5.9% of the sample, which has roughly 940,000 distinct CDR3 sequences, under 20% seen once. Sequencing was performed on blood, either unsorted or a sorted T cell fraction (not recorded which). This sequence joins TRBV24-1 and TRBJ2-5; TRBD2 matches at 11 bases. The sequence derives from a human donor who was either an allogeneic HSCT recipient or a stem cell or donor lymphocyte infusion donor (not recorded which). It is not recorded whose cells these are; they may come from a transplant donor. This CDR3 reads CATSDTTSGSRQETQYF. CDR3 in DNA: TGTGCCACCAGTGACACAACTAGCGGGAGTCGTCAAGAGACCCAGTACTTC.